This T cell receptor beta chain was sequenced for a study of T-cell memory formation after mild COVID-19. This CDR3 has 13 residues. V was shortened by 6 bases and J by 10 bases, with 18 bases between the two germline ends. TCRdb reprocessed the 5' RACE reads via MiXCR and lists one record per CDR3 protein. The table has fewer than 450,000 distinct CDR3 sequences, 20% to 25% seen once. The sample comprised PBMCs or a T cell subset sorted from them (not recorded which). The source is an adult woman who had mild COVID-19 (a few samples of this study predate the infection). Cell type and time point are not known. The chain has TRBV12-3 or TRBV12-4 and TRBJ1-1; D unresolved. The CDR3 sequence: CASRDTGPRPAFF. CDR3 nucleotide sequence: TGTGCCAGCAGAGATACCGGGCCTCGGCCAGCTTTCTTT.